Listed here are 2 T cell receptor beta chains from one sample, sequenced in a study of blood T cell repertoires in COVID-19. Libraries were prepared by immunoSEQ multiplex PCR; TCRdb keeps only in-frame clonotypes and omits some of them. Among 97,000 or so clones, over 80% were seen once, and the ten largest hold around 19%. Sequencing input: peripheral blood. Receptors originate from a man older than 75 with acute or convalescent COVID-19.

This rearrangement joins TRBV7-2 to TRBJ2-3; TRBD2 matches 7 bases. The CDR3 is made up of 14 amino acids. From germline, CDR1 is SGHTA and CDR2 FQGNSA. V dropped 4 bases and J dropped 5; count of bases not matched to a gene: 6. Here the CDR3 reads CASSSGGRRDTQYF. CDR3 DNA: TGTGCCAGCAGCTCGGGGGGTAGGCGAGATACGCAGTATTTT.

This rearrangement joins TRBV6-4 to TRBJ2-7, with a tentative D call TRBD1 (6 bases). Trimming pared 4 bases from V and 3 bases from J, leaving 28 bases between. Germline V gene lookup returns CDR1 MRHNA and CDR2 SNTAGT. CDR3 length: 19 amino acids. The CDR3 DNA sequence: TGTGCCAGCAGTGGCGATCCCAATCACACAGGGCCTCTATTCTACGAGCAGTACTTC. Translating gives CASSGDPNHTGPLFYEQYF.